Sequencing of this T cell receptor beta chain was carried out in a study of beta chain features in type 1 diabetes. Study context: Age, gender and cell yields were similar between patients and healthy donors. Study-level results: The naive, central memory and Treg TCRB repertoires showed an apparent similarity that was greater among patients than among healthy donors. Whether HLA type affects TCRB rearrangement stayed undetermined in the present work.

What was sequenced were expressed TCRB transcripts, since all of the isolated RNA had been reverse transcribed. Profiling relied on immunoSEQ multiplex PCR, and the TCRdb table lists in-frame clones only, not all of them. The sample includes hundreds of thousands of clones, around 30% of them seen just once. Averaging around 120 mL, one heparinised blood draw was given by each donor. V lost 3 bases to trimming and J lost 5 bases, with 6 bases between them. CDR3 length: 12 amino acids. Germline CDR1 MDHEN, CDR2 SYDVKM. Turning to this clone: As yet, its antigen is unknown.

The J gene is TRBJ2-3, the V gene TRBV28; no reliable D call. The receptor's source is a man aged 18 to 35 in good health. The sequenced sample was naive CD4+ T cells from blood. The CDR3 region is CASSFGIDTQYF. The CDR3 DNA reads as TGTGCCAGCAGTTTTGGGATAGATACGCAGTATTTT.